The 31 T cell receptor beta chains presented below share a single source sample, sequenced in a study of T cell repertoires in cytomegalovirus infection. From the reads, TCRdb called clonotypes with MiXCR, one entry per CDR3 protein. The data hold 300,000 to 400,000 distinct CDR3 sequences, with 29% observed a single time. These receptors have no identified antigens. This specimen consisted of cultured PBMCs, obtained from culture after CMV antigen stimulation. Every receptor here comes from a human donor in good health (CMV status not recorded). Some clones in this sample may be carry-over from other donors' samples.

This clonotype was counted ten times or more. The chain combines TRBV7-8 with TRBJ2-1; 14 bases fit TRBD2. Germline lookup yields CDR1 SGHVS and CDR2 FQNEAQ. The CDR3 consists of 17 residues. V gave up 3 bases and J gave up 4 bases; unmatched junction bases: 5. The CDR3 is CASSLGLAGERYNEQFF. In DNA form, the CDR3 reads TGTGCCAGCAGCTTGGGACTAGCGGGAGAGAGATACAATGAGCAGTTCTTC.

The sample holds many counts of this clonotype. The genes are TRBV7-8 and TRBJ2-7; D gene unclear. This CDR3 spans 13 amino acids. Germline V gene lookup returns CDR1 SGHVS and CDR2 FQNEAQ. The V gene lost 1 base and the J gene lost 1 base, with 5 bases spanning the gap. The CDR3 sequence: CASSLGPSYEQYF. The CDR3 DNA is TGTGCCAGCAGCTTAGGCCCTTCCTACGAGCAGTACTTC.

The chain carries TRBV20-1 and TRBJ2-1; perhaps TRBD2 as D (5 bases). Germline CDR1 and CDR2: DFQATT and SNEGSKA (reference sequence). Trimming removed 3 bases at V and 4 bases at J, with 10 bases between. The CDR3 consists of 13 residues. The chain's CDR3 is CSARAEVYNEQFF. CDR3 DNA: TGCAGTGCTAGGGCGGAGGTGTACAATGAGCAGTTCTTC.

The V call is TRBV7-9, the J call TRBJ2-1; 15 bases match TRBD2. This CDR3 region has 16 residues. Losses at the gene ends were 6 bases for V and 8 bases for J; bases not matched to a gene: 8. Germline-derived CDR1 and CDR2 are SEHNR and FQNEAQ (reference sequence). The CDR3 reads CASSSNGLAGGHEQFF. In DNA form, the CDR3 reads TGTGCCAGCAGTTCGAATGGACTAGCGGGGGGGCATGAGCAGTTCTTC.

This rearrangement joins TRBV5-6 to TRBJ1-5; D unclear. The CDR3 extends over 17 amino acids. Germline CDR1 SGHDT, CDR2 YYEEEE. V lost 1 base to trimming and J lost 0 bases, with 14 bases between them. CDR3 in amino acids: CASSLWALGDSNQPQHF. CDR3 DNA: TGTGCCAGCAGCTTGTGGGCCCTCGGAGATAGCAATCAGCCCCAGCATTTT.

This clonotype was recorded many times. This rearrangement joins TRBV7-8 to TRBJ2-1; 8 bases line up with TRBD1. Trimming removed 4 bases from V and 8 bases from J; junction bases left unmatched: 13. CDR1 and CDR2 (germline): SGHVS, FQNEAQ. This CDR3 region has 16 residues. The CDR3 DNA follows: TGTGCCAGCAGCTCCTTCCCCGGGACAGGATATCATGAGCAGTTCTTC. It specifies CASSSFPGTGYHEQFF.

CDR3 in amino acids: CATGATGDQPQHF. The CDR3 nucleotides are TGTGCCACGGGGGCAACAGGGGATCAGCCCCAGCATTTT. This chain links TRBV24-1 with TRBJ1-5, with 7 positions matching TRBD1. With V trimmed by 10 bases and J by 5 bases, 7 bases remained unmatched. Germline V CDR1 and CDR2: KGHDR, SFDVKD. CDR3 length: 13 amino acids.

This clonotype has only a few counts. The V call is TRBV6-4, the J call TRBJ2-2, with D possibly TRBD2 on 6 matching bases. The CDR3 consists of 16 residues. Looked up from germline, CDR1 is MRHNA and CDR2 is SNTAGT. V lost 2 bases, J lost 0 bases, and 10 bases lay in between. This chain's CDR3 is CASSDGTGANTGELFF. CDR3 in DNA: TGTGCCAGCAGTGACGGGACGGGGGCGAACACCGGGGAGCTGTTTTTT.

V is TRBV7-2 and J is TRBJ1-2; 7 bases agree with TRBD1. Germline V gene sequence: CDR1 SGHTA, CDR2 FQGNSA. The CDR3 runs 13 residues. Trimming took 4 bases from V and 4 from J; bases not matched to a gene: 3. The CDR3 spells CASSSGQAYGYTF. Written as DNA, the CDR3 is TGTGCCAGCAGCTCAGGACAGGCCTATGGCTACACCTTC.

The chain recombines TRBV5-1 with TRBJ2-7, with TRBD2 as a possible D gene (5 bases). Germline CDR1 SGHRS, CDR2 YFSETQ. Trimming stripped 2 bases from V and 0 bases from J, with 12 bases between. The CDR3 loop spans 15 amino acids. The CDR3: CASSFSVPSSYEQYF. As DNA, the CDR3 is TGCGCCAGCAGCTTTAGCGTGCCGAGCTCCTACGAGCAGTACTTC.

The CDR3 nucleotides are TGTGCCAGCAGCCCCGAAGGGGATCCGGGCTCCTATAATTCACCCCTCCACTTT. Translated, it gives CASSPEGDPGSYNSPLHF. This sequence joins TRBV7-8 and TRBJ1-6, with D perhaps TRBD1 (5 bases). V was clipped by 5 bases and J by 0 bases, with 17 bases between them. Germline V CDR1 and CDR2: SGHVS, FQNEAQ. The CDR3 runs 18 residues.

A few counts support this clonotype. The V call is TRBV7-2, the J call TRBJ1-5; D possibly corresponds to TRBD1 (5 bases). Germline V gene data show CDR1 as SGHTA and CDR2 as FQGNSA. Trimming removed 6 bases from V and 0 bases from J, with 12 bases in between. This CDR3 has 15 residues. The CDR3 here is CASRLGGYSNQPQHF. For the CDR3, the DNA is TGTGCCAGCAGACTGGGGGGATATAGCAATCAGCCCCAGCATTTT.

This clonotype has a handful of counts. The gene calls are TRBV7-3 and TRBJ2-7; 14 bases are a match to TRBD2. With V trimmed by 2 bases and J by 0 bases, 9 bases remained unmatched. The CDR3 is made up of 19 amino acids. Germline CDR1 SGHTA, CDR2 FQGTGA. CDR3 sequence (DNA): TGTGCCAGCAGCTTATACCCCACCGGGACTAGCGGGAGCTCCTACGAGCAGTACTTC. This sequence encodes CASSLYPTGTSGSSYEQYF.

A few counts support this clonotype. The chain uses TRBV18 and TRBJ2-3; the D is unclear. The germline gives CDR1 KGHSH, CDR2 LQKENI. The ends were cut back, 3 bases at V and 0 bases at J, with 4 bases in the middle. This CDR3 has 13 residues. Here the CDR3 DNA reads TGTGCCAGCTCACCCTATAGCACAGATACGCAGTATTTT. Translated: CASSPYSTDTQYF.

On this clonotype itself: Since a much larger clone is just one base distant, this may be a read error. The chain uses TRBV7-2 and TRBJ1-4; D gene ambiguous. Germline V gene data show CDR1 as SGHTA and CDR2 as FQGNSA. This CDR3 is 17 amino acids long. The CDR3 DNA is TGTGCCGGCAGCTTAGCGAGGAGGACCGGGGCTAATGAAAAACTGTTTTTT. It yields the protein CAGSLARRTGANEKLFF.

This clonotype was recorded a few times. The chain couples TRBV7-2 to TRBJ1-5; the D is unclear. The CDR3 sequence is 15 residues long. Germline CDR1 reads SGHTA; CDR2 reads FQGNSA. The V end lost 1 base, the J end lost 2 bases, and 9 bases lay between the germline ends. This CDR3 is CASSLGGKGNQPQHF. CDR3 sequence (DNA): TGTGCCAGCAGCTTAGGAGGGAAAGGCAATCAGCCCCAGCATTTT.

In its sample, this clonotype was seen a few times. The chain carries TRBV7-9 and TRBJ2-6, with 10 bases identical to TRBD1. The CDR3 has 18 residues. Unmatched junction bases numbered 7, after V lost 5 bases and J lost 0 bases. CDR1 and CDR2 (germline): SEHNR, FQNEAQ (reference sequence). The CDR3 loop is CASSPGTGVISGANVLTF. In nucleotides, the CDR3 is TGTGCCAGCAGCCCCGGGACAGGGGTTATCTCTGGGGCCAACGTCCTGACTTTC.

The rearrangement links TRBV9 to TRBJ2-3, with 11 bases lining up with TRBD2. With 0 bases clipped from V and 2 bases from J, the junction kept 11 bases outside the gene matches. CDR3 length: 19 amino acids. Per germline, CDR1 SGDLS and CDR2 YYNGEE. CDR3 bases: TGTGCCAGCAGCGTAGTAGCGGGGGGGCCGGTTCTTCCCACAGATACGCAGTATTTT. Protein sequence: CASSVVAGGPVLPTDTQYF.

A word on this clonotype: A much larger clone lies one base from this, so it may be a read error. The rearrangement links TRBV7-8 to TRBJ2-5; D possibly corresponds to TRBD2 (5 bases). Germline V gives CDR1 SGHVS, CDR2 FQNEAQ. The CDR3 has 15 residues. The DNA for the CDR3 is TGTGCCAGCAGCTTAGGGTTAGACGCTGGGGAGACCGAGTACTTC. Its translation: CASSLGLDAGETEYF. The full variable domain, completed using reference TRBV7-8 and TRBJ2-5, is GAGVSQSPRYKVAKRGQDVALRCDPISGHVSLFWYQQALGQGPEFLTYFQNEAQLDKSGLPSDRFFAERPEGSVSTLKIQRTQQEDSAVYLCASSLGLDAGETEYFGPGTRLLVL.

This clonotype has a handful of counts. The CDR3 spells CASSAVGRGSRDDGYTF. The CDR3, as DNA: TGTGCCAGCAGCGCAGTGGGGAGGGGATCCCGGGATGATGGCTACACCTTC. The J gene is TRBJ1-2, the V gene TRBV6-6, with D perhaps TRBD1 (5 bases). There are 17 residues in the CDR3. V lost 6 bases and J 6 bases, leaving 26 bases between the germline ends. CDR1 MNHNY and CDR2 SVGAGI come from the germline V gene (reference sequence).

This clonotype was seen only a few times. CDR3 residues: CSARASSGRADNEQFF. The CDR3, as DNA: TGCAGTGCTAGAGCCTCTAGCGGGAGGGCCGACAATGAGCAGTTCTTC. V is TRBV20-1 and J is TRBJ2-1; TRBD2 aligns across 12 bases. The CDR3 is 16 amino acids. Germline trimming cut 1 base from V and 5 bases from J; bases unmatched to any gene: 6. From germline, CDR1 is DFQATT and CDR2 SNEGSKA (reference sequence).

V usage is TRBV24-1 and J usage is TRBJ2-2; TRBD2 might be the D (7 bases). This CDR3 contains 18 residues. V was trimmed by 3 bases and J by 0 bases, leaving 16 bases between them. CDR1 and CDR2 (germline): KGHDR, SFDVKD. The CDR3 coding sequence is TGTGCCACCAGTGATCCCCCGGGCGGGGGCGCGAACACCGGGGAGCTGTTTTTT. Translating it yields CATSDPPGGGANTGELFF.

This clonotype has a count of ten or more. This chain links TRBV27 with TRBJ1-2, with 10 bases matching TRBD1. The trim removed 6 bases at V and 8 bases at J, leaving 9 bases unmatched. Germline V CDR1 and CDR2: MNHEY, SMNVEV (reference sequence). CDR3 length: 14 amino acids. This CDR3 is CASSRTGTGAGYTF. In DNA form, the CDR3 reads TGTGCCAGCAGCCGAACCGGGACAGGGGCCGGCTACACCTTC.

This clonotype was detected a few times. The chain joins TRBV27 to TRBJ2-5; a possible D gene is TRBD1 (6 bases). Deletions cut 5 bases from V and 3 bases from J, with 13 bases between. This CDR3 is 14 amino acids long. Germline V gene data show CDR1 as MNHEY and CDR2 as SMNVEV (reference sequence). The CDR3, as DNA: TGTGCCAGCAGTCCTATCTCAGGGGAAGAGACCCAGTACTTC. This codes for CASSPISGEETQYF.

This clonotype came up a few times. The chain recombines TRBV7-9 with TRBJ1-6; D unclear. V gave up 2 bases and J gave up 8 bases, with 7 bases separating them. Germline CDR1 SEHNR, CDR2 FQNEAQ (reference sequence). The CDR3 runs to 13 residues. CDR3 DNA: TGTGCCAGCAGCTTACCGGACCATTCACCCCTCCACTTT. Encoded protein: CASSLPDHSPLHF.

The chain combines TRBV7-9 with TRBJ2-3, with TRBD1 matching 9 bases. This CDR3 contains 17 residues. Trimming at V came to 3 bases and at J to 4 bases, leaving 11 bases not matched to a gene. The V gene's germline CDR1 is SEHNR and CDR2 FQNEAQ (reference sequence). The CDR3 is CASSFIRQGVGADTQYF. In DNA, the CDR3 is TGTGCCAGCAGCTTCATCCGACAGGGGGTAGGCGCAGATACGCAGTATTTT.

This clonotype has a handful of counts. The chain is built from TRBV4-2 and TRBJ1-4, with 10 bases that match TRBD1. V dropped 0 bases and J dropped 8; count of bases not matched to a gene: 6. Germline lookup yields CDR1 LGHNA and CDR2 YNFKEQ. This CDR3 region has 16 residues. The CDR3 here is CASSQEKGQGTEKLFF. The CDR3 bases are TGTGCCAGCAGCCAAGAGAAGGGACAGGGGACAGAAAAACTGTTTTTT.

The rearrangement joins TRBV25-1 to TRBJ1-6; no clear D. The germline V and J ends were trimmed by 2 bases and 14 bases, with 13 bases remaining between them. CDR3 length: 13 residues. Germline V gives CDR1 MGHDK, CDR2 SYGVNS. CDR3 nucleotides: TGTGCCAGCAGTGAAGGGCAGGTGTTATCCCTCCACTTT. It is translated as CASSEGQVLSLHF.

In DNA, the CDR3 is TGTGCCAGTAAGGGACTAGCGGGAGTTGAGCAGTTCTTC. Its protein is CASKGLAGVEQFF. V is TRBV19 and J is TRBJ2-1, with 14 bases lining up with TRBD2. V shed 7 bases and J 9 bases; nucleotides not matched to a gene: 2. CDR1 and CDR2 from the germline V gene are LNHDA and SQIVND (reference sequence). The CDR3 covers 13 residues. Variable domain in full (rest from reference TRBV19 and TRBJ2-1): DGGITQSPKYLFRKEGQNVTLSCEQNLNHDAMYWYRQDPGQGLRLIYYSQIVNDFQKGDIAEGYSVSREKKESFPLTVTSAQKNPTAFYLCASKGLAGVEQFFGPGTRLTVL.

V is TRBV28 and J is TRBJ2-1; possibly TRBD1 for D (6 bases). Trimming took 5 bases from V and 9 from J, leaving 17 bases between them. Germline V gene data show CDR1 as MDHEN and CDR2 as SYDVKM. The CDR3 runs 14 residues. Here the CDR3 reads CASSPEQGSSEQFF. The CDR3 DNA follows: TGTGCCAGCAGTCCGGAACAGGGATCAAGTGAGCAGTTCTTC.

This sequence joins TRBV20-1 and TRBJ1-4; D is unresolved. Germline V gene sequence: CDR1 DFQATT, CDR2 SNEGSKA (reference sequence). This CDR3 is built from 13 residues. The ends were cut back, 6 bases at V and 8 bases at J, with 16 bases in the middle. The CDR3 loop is CSAGRRDREKLFF. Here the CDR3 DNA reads TGCAGTGCCGGGCGGCGGGATCGGGAAAAACTGTTTTTT.